This entry features one TCR beta chain sequence. Its matching antigen is unknown. Produced via immunoSEQ multiplex PCR; TCRdb's table is partial and in-frame only. The repertoire holds over 2,000,000 clones, with 90% to 95% as singletons. This CDR3 region has 13 residues. Per the germline V gene, CDR1 is ENHRY and CDR2 is SYGVKD. The junction had 4 bases not matched to a gene; V was cut back by 6 bases and J by 5 bases. Cells designated naive CD8 were CD45RO-negative and were positively selected for CCR7, with terminally differentiated effector memory CD45RA+ cells excluded. This sample is part of a study of shared clonotypes between healthy human individuals. At the level of the study: CD4 naive and CD4 memory each took three plates per donor, while CD8 naive took two and CD8 memory one.

Overall study results and limits: Unshared clonotypes carried lower generation probabilities than those common to all four donors.

The rearrangement joins TRBV10-3 to TRBJ2-1; 7 bases are shared with TRBD1. The material sequenced was naive CD8+ T cells from PBMCs. This clonotype originated in a man in his late teens or twenties in good health. Some clones in this sample may be carry-over from other donors' samples. The CDR3 coding sequence is TGTGCCATCAGGGGGGACAGCCACAATGAGCAGTTCTTC. This codes for CAIRGDSHNEQFF.